The next 30 T cell receptor beta chains were all read from a single sample in a study of T cell repertoires in cytomegalovirus infection. TCRdb reprocessed the reads via MiXCR and lists one record per CDR3 protein. The table records approximately 120,000 distinct CDR3 sequences, 30% to 40% of them present only once. What these receptors recognize is not known. The specimen comprised CD8+ T cells from cultured PBMCs, sampled from culture after CMV antigen stimulation. These receptors were taken from a human donor in good health (CMV status not recorded). Some clones in this sample may be carry-over from other donors' samples.

This clonotype has a count of ten or more. This chain links TRBV4-1 with TRBJ1-3, with 7 bases identical to TRBD1. V lost 3 bases and J lost 1; bases outside the gene matches: 6. The CDR3 runs to 16 residues. The germline V gene has CDR1 MGHRA and CDR2 YSYEKL. Here the CDR3 DNA reads TGCGCCAGCAGCCATTGGCCGACAGGGTCTGGAAACACCATATATTTT. Its protein is CASSHWPTGSGNTIYF.

The CDR3: CSVGRVNKNTEAFF. CDR3 sequence (DNA): TGCAGCGTTGGACGAGTCAACAAAAACACTGAAGCTTTCTTT. The chain is built from TRBV29-1 and TRBJ1-1; no clear D. CDR1 is SQVTM, CDR2 ANQGSEA, per germline. The CDR3 runs 14 residues. V gave up 4 bases and J gave up 2 bases, with 14 bases separating them. The complete variable domain, with remaining parts taken from reference TRBV29-1 and TRBJ1-1, reads SAVISQKPSRDICQRGTSLTIQCQVDSQVTMMFWYRQQPGQSLTLIATANQGSEATYESGFVIDKFPISRPNLTFSTLTVSNMSPEDSSIYLCSVGRVNKNTEAFFGQGTRLTVV.

There are a few counts of this clonotype. The chain joins TRBV7-9 to TRBJ2-1, with a possible D match to TRBD1 (6 bases). CDR1 and CDR2 from the germline V gene are SEHNR and FQNEAQ (reference sequence). This CDR3 region has 13 residues. The V and J ends lost 2 bases and 7 bases respectively, with 9 bases between them. DNA of the CDR3: TGTGCCAGCAGCTTACAGGGGTTGAATGAGCAGTTCTTC. Protein: CASSLQGLNEQFF.

This clonotype was counted only a few times. This chain connects TRBV7-2 to TRBJ2-7; no reliable D call. The CDR3 sequence is 14 residues long. Germline-derived CDR1 and CDR2 are SGHTA and FQGNSA. V was cut by 2 bases and J by 1 base, with 9 bases left in between. CDR3 amino acids: CASSLKGLSYEQYF. CDR3 sequence (DNA): TGTGCCAGCAGCTTAAAGGGCCTATCCTACGAGCAGTACTTC.

The CDR3 nucleotides are TGTGCCAGCAGTTTTGTGACCCTAGCGGGACAAGAGACCCAGTACTTC. The encoded protein is CASSFVTLAGQETQYF. This chain uses TRBV28 with TRBJ2-5; 9 positions agree with TRBD2. V shed 3 bases and J 2 bases; nucleotides not matched to a gene: 7. The CDR3 covers 16 residues. Per the germline V gene, CDR1 is MDHEN and CDR2 is SYDVKM. The full variable domain, its missing parts supplied by reference TRBV28 and TRBJ2-5, is DVKVTQSSRYLVKRTGEKVFLECVQDMDHENMFWYRQDPGLGLRLIYFSYDVKMKEKGDIPEGYSVSREKKERFSLILESASTNQTSMYLCASSFVTLAGQETQYFGPGTRLLVL.

This clonotype has just a few counts. J is TRBJ2-3 and V is TRBV9; D might be TRBD1 or TRBD2, each matching 5 bases. The germline V gene encodes CDR1 SGDLS and CDR2 YYNGEE. With 4 bases removed from V and 4 bases from J, the gap between germline ends came to 10 bases. The CDR3 is 13 residues long. This CDR3 reads CASSLGTPDTQYF. The CDR3 bases are TGTGCCAGCAGCTTAGGGACCCCAGATACGCAGTATTTT.

This clonotype was detected many times. The chain has TRBV7-2 and TRBJ2-2; 11 positions agree with TRBD1. J gave up 3 bases and V 5 bases, and 11 bases lay outside the gene matches. The germline gives CDR1 SGHTA, CDR2 FQGNSA. The CDR3 consists of 18 residues. The chain's CDR3 is CASSLPWTGGKDTGELFF. In nucleotides, the CDR3 is TGTGCCAGCAGCCTCCCGTGGACAGGGGGCAAGGACACCGGGGAGCTGTTTTTT.

The chain employs TRBV29-1 and TRBJ2-7; TRBD1 aligns across 9 bases. The CDR3 spans 14 residues. Germline V CDR1 and CDR2: SQVTM, ANQGSEA. The trim removed 3 bases at V and 3 bases at J, leaving 6 bases unmatched. This chain's CDR3 is CSVEAGQGLYEQYF. For the CDR3, the DNA is TGCAGCGTTGAGGCGGGACAGGGTCTCTACGAGCAGTACTTC.

In this sample, this clonotype turned up many times. This chain links TRBV7-8 with TRBJ2-3; D is undetermined. Germline loops: CDR1 SGHVS, CDR2 FQNEAQ. Trimming left V 5 bases short and J 0 bases short, with 12 bases between. There are 15 residues in the CDR3. The CDR3 sequence: CASSRLGTSTDTQYF. The CDR3 nucleotides are TGTGCCAGCAGCCGTCTGGGAACTAGCACAGATACGCAGTATTTT.

There are a few counts of this clonotype. J is TRBJ2-5 and V is TRBV19; possibly TRBD2 for D (6 bases). Trimming cost V 9 bases and J 5 bases, with 16 bases left between them. The CDR3 length is 13 residues. The germline V gene has CDR1 LNHDA and CDR2 SQIVND (reference sequence). The CDR3 nucleotides are TGTGCCAGCGCATCGGGGGTTTGGGAGACCCAGTACTTC. Amino acid sequence: CASASGVWETQYF.

This CDR3 reads CASSPRRTNEKLFF. The DNA of the CDR3 is TGTGCCAGCAGTCCCAGGCGGACAAATGAAAAACTGTTTTTT. The rearrangement uses TRBV27 and TRBJ1-4, with a weak D call TRBD1 (5 bases). The germline V and J ends were trimmed by 5 bases and 5 bases, with 12 bases remaining between them. Germline assignment: CDR1 MNHEY and CDR2 SMNVEV (reference sequence). The CDR3 is 14 residues long.

This sequence joins TRBV5-4 and TRBJ1-1; 8 nucleotides align to TRBD1. This CDR3 is 14 amino acids long. V gave up 4 bases and J gave up 1 base; unmatched junction bases: 3. The germline V gene encodes CDR1 SGHNT and CDR2 YYREEE (reference sequence). The CDR3 DNA reads TGTGCCAGCAGCGAGGACAGGGCGAACACTGAAGCTTTCTTT. Its protein product is CASSEDRANTEAFF.

The chain joins TRBV7-6 to TRBJ2-2; 9 bases align to TRBD2. The CDR3 runs 17 residues. V lost 0 bases, J lost 2 bases, and 4 bases stayed unmatched. Per germline, CDR1 SGHVS and CDR2 FNYEAQ. The CDR3 sequence is CASSLARGGVNTGELFF. CDR3 sequence (DNA): TGTGCCAGCAGCTTAGCGCGCGGGGGGGTCAACACCGGGGAGCTGTTTTTT. Based on the CDR3 plus reference TRBV7-6 and TRBJ2-2, the full variable domain is GAGVSQSPRYKVTKRGQDVALRCDPISGHVSLYWYRQALGQGPEFLTYFNYEAQQDKSGLPNDRFSAERPEGSISTLTIQRTEQRDSAMYRCASSLARGGVNTGELFFGEGSRLTVL.

The chain recombines TRBV7-9 with TRBJ1-1, with 8 bases that match TRBD1. Trimming removed 5 bases from V and 6 bases from J; junction bases left unmatched: 11. Germline lookup yields CDR1 SEHNR and CDR2 FQNEAQ (reference sequence). This CDR3 is built from 15 residues. This CDR3 is CASSPQGGGSAEAFF. The CDR3 coding sequence is TGTGCCAGCAGCCCACAGGGGGGTGGGTCCGCTGAAGCTTTCTTT.

The chain employs TRBV27 and TRBJ2-1, with TRBD2 matching over 8 bases. Germline trimming cut 4 bases from V and 6 bases from J; bases unmatched to any gene: 8. The CDR3 has 15 residues. Germline lookup yields CDR1 MNHEY and CDR2 SMNVEV (reference sequence). CDR3 in DNA: TGTGCCAGCAGTTCGACGGGAGGGCTTTCCAATGAGCAGTTCTTC. As protein: CASSSTGGLSNEQFF.

V is TRBV25-1 and J is TRBJ2-3; D may be TRBD1 or TRBD2 (5 bases each). CDR3 size: 11 residues. Germline lookup yields CDR1 MGHDK and CDR2 SYGVNS. With 7 bases removed from V and 5 bases from J, the gap between germline ends came to 7 bases. CDR3 bases: TGTGCCAGCATGAGGGGAGATACGCAGTATTTT. Translated: CASMRGDTQYF.

V and J are TRBV5-5 and TRBJ1-5, with a tentative D call TRBD1 (6 bases). Germline V gives CDR1 SGHKS, CDR2 YYEKEE (reference sequence). The ends were cut back, 2 bases at V and 0 bases at J, with 9 bases in the middle. The CDR3 extends over 15 amino acids. Here the CDR3 reads CASSFRGNSNQPQHF. In DNA form, the CDR3 reads TGTGCCAGCAGCTTTAGGGGGAATAGCAATCAGCCCCAGCATTTT.

The rearrangement joins TRBV7-9 to TRBJ2-7; D is possibly TRBD2 (5 bases). Germline V gene lookup returns CDR1 SEHNR and CDR2 FQNEAQ (reference sequence). V gave up 5 bases and J gave up 2 bases, with 16 bases separating them. This CDR3 is 15 amino acids long. The CDR3 spells CASSQIGLAPYEQYF. CDR3 DNA: TGTGCCAGCAGCCAGATCGGGCTAGCCCCCTACGAGCAGTACTTC.

V is TRBV2 and J is TRBJ1-4; no reliable D call. This CDR3 spans 15 amino acids. Germline V gene sequence: CDR1 SNHLY, CDR2 FYNNEI. Deletions cut 6 bases from V and 4 bases from J, with 15 bases between. The CDR3 loop is CASRTSTRLNEKLFF. The CDR3 DNA is TGTGCCAGCAGGACATCGACTCGACTTAATGAAAAACTGTTTTTT.

There are a few counts of this clonotype. The rearrangement uses TRBV7-6 and TRBJ1-2; 10 bases line up with TRBD1. V shed 4 bases and J 4 bases; nucleotides not matched to a gene: 6. This CDR3 is built from 15 residues. Per the germline V gene, CDR1 is SGHVS and CDR2 is FNYEAQ. This CDR3 reads CASSSRQGAIYGYTF. The CDR3 DNA follows: TGTGCCAGCAGCTCAAGACAGGGGGCCATCTATGGCTACACCTTC.

The chain combines TRBV5-6 with TRBJ2-7; 10 positions agree with TRBD1. Trimming removed 4 bases from V and 2 bases from J; junction bases left unmatched: 6. The germline V gene encodes CDR1 SGHDT and CDR2 YYEEEE. The CDR3 totals 15 residues. This chain's CDR3 is CASSVWDRGPYEQYF. The CDR3 bases are TGTGCCAGCAGCGTTTGGGACAGGGGACCCTACGAGCAGTACTTC.

The chain joins TRBV3-1 to TRBJ2-7, with D perhaps matching TRBD1 (6 bases). The CDR3 length is 14 residues. The germline V gene encodes CDR1 LGHDT and CDR2 YNNKEL (reference sequence). V was clipped by 2 bases and J by 2 bases, with 10 bases between them. The CDR3 sequence: CASSQSTGPYEQYF. CDR3 nucleotides: TGTGCCAGCAGCCAATCAACAGGGCCCTACGAGCAGTACTTC.

This clonotype was seen many times. V usage is TRBV7-9 and J usage is TRBJ2-5; D is uncertain. Germline loops: CDR1 SEHNR, CDR2 FQNEAQ (reference sequence). V was clipped by 0 bases and J by 2 bases, with 7 bases between them. The CDR3 is made up of 14 amino acids. The DNA for the CDR3 is TGTGCCAGCAGCTTAGCGAAGGAGCAAGAGACCCAGTACTTC. Its protein is CASSLAKEQETQYF.

The chain uses TRBV25-1 and TRBJ2-3; a weak D match, TRBD2 (5 bases). This CDR3 contains 15 residues. Germline V gene lookup returns CDR1 MGHDK and CDR2 SYGVNS. Trimming stripped 1 base from V and 6 bases from J, with 14 bases between. The CDR3 nucleotides are TGTGCCAGCAGTGAATTCGGCGGGTCCGTGGATACGCAGTATTTT. Protein product: CASSEFGGSVDTQYF.

J is TRBJ1-5 and V is TRBV19; TRBD1 aligns across 8 bases. V lost 3 bases to trimming and J lost 8 bases; unmatched junction nucleotides: 9. Looked up from germline, CDR1 is LNHDA and CDR2 is SQIVND (reference sequence). The CDR3 runs 15 residues. The CDR3 nucleotides read TGTGCCAGTAGTATGGGCCAGGGGGCCCGGGAGCCCCAGCATTTT. This translates into CASSMGQGAREPQHF.

This clonotype was recorded at least ten times. CDR3 in amino acids: CASSLGSGGASGYTF. The CDR3 region has the DNA TGTGCCAGCAGCTTAGGGTCGGGGGGGGCCAGTGGCTACACCTTC. The genes are TRBV7-9 and TRBJ1-2; D may be TRBD1 (6 bases). From germline, CDR1 is SEHNR and CDR2 FQNEAQ (reference sequence). V was shortened by 1 base and J by 7 bases, with 16 bases between the two germline ends. The CDR3 loop spans 15 amino acids.

In its sample, this clonotype was seen a few times. V gene TRBV4-3 combines with J gene TRBJ2-7, with D possibly matching TRBD2 (6 bases). With 0 bases removed from V and 1 base from J, the gap between germline ends came to 10 bases. Looked up from germline, CDR1 is LGHNA and CDR2 is YSLEER. CDR3 length equals 15 residues. The CDR3 is CASSQDSRGSYEQYF. Written as DNA, the CDR3 is TGCGCCAGCAGCCAAGATTCACGGGGGTCCTACGAGCAGTACTTC.

The CDR3 nucleotides are TGTGCCAGCAGCTTCTCGGTAGCCGCAACCTCTAATGAAAAACTGTTTTTT. This gives the protein CASSFSVAATSNEKLFF. The V call is TRBV11-2, the J call TRBJ1-4; D gene unclear. The germline V gene has CDR1 SGHAT and CDR2 FQNNGV. With 3 bases removed from V and 3 bases from J, the gap between germline ends came to 17 bases. CDR3 size: 17 residues.

Concerning this clonotype itself: A read error is possible here, since a much larger clone lies one base away. This chain connects TRBV7-8 to TRBJ2-3; D may correspond to TRBD1 or TRBD2 (6 bases each). The germline V gene has CDR1 SGHVS and CDR2 FQNEAQ. This CDR3 contains 17 residues. CDR3 sequence (DNA): TGTGCCTGCAGCTTAAGCGTTTTCTCGGGGGCCACAGATACGCAGTATTTT. Its translation is CACSLSVFSGATDTQYF.

J is TRBJ1-1 and V is TRBV6-2 or TRBV6-3; D is perhaps TRBD1 (5 bases). Germline loops: CDR1 MNHEY, CDR2 SVGEGT. Trimming left V 2 bases short and J 4 bases short, with 8 bases between. The CDR3 contains 13 residues. The CDR3 DNA sequence: TGTGCCAGCAGTTACAACGGGGCCACTGAAGCTTTCTTT. Amino acid sequence: CASSYNGATEAFF.